Listed below are T cell receptor beta chains from one sample, sequenced in a study of radiotherapy plus CTLA-4 blockade in lung cancer. Only in-frame clones appear in the TCRdb table, and some are missing; sequencing was by immunoSEQ multiplex PCR. Of 40,000 to 50,000 clones detected, about 81% appear once; the ten largest clones hold 2.5% to 3.5%. The material sequenced was peripheral blood, taken from a patient treated with radiotherapy plus ipilimumab. The receptors come from a human donor with non-small cell lung cancer who had stable disease on radiotherapy plus ipilimumab. CDR3s include the opening cysteine and the closing phenylalanine or tryptophan. Fields, in order: V gene, J gene, clone size, D gene, CDR3 protein, CDR3 DNA. D genes are given only for firm matches. Clone size, where shown, is once, few, many, or a class for clones that have expanded.

v_gene: TRBV28
j_gene: TRBJ2-2
abundance: .
d_gene: TRBD2
CDR3aa: CASIREGTGELFF
CDR3nt: TGTGCCAGCATCCGGGAGGGGACCGGGGAGCTGTTTTTT

v_gene: TRBV11-2
j_gene: TRBJ1-3
abundance: .
d_gene: .
CDR3aa: CASSLRGGQFSGNTIYF
CDR3nt: TGTGCCAGCAGCTTACGGGGGGGCCAATTCTCTGGAAACACCATATATTTT

v_gene: TRBV7-9
j_gene: TRBJ2-7
abundance: .
d_gene: .
CDR3aa: CASSYGRVTYEQYF
CDR3nt: TGTGCCAGCAGCTATGGCAGGGTGACCTACGAGCAGTACTTC

v_gene: TRBV11-2
j_gene: TRBJ2-7
abundance: .
d_gene: TRBD2
CDR3aa: CASSSSSGSSYEQYF
CDR3nt: TGTGCCAGCAGCTCGTCTAGCGGTAGCTCCTACGAGCAGTACTTC

v_gene: TRBV4-3
j_gene: TRBJ2-1
abundance: .
d_gene: TRBD2
CDR3aa: CASSPVSGRAGNEQFF
CDR3nt: TGCGCCAGCAGCCCTGTGAGCGGGAGAGCCGGTAATGAGCAGTTCTTC

v_gene: TRBV30
j_gene: TRBJ2-2
abundance: .
d_gene: TRBD2
CDR3aa: CAWSALGTSGRATGELFF
CDR3nt: TGTGCCTGGAGCGCCCTCGGGACTAGCGGGAGGGCCACCGGGGAGCTGTTTTTT

v_gene: TRBV7-2
j_gene: TRBJ2-1
abundance: .
d_gene: TRBD2
CDR3aa: CASSVLAEYNEQFF
CDR3nt: TGTGCCAGCAGCGTCCTAGCGGAATACAATGAGCAGTTCTTC

v_gene: TRBV7-3
j_gene: TRBJ2-3
abundance: .
d_gene: .
CDR3aa: CASSLTRQGNGDTQYF
CDR3nt: TGTGCCAGCAGCTTAACTCGGCAGGGGAATGGGGATACGCAGTATTTT

v_gene: TRBV11-2
j_gene: TRBJ2-7
abundance: .
d_gene: .
CDR3aa: CASSLELADEQYF
CDR3nt: TGTGCCAGCAGCTTAGAGTTGGCCGACGAGCAGTACTTC

v_gene: TRBV9
j_gene: TRBJ2-2
abundance: .
d_gene: .
CDR3aa: CASSPGQFTGELFF
CDR3nt: TGTGCCAGCAGCCCCGGACAGTTCACCGGGGAGCTGTTTTTT

v_gene: TRBV7-8
j_gene: TRBJ2-3
abundance: .
d_gene: TRBD2
CDR3aa: CASSIGTSVGSTDTQYF
CDR3nt: TGTGCCAGCAGCATCGGGACTAGCGTGGGGAGCACAGATACGCAGTATTTT

v_gene: TRBV5-1
j_gene: TRBJ1-2
abundance: .
d_gene: TRBD1
CDR3aa: CASSLAGGSIAF
CDR3nt: TGCGCCAGCAGCTTGGCAGGGGGCAGTATCGCCTTC

v_gene: TRBV5-1
j_gene: TRBJ2-3
abundance: .
d_gene: TRBD2
CDR3aa: CASRFGTSGRGEDTQYF
CDR3nt: TGCGCCAGCAGATTCGGGACTAGCGGGAGAGGGGAAGATACGCAGTATTTT

v_gene: TRBV11-2
j_gene: TRBJ2-1
abundance: .
d_gene: .
CDR3aa: CASSLEVTGEQFF
CDR3nt: TGTGCCAGCAGCTTAGAGGTTACGGGTGAGCAGTTCTTC

v_gene: TRBV28
j_gene: TRBJ2-7
abundance: .
d_gene: TRBD1
CDR3aa: CASRPPTGAGEQYF
CDR3nt: TGTGCCAGCAGACCACCTACAGGGGCGGGCGAGCAGTACTTC

v_gene: TRBV5-1
j_gene: TRBJ2-7
abundance: once
d_gene: TRBD1
CDR3aa: CASSDGTGGPYEQYF
CDR3nt: TGCGCCAGCAGCGACGGGACAGGAGGACCTTACGAGCAGTACTTC

v_gene: TRBV7-7
j_gene: TRBJ2-3
abundance: once
d_gene: .
CDR3aa: CASSLVSPDTQYF
CDR3nt: TGTGCCAGCAGCTTAGTTAGCCCAGATACGCAGTATTTT

v_gene: TRBV9
j_gene: TRBJ1-1
abundance: .
d_gene: .
CDR3aa: CASSYGAATEAFF
CDR3nt: TGTGCCAGCAGTTATGGGGCAGCGACCGAAGCTTTCTTT

v_gene: TRBV15
j_gene: TRBJ2-1
abundance: .
d_gene: TRBD2
CDR3aa: CATSRDWGLAGNNEQFF
CDR3nt: TGTGCCACCAGCAGAGATTGGGGACTAGCGGGCAACAATGAGCAGTTCTTC

v_gene: TRBV19
j_gene: TRBJ2-7
abundance: few
d_gene: TRBD1
CDR3aa: CASSIGGAGGDEQYF
CDR3nt: TGTGCCAGTAGTATAGGCGGGGCAGGGGGCGACGAGCAGTACTTC

v_gene: TRBV11-2
j_gene: TRBJ2-1
abundance: .
d_gene: .
CDR3aa: CASSPAPRGDNEQFF
CDR3nt: TGTGCCAGCAGCCCAGCCCCCAGGGGGGACAATGAGCAGTTCTTC

v_gene: TRBV7-3
j_gene: TRBJ2-1
abundance: .
d_gene: .
CDR3aa: CASSSLANEQFF
CDR3nt: TGTGCCAGCAGCTCTCTAGCGAATGAGCAGTTCTTC

v_gene: TRBV7-9
j_gene: TRBJ2-7
abundance: .
d_gene: TRBD1
CDR3aa: CASSFGQGINEQYF
CDR3nt: TGTGCCAGCAGCTTCGGACAGGGCATCAACGAGCAGTACTTC

v_gene: TRBV7-3
j_gene: TRBJ2-1
abundance: .
d_gene: TRBD1
CDR3aa: CASSYGQGASEQFF
CDR3nt: TGTGCCAGCAGCTACGGACAGGGGGCGAGTGAGCAGTTCTTC

v_gene: TRBV6-1
j_gene: TRBJ1-2
abundance: .
d_gene: .
CDR3aa: CASTNRDGYTF
CDR3nt: TGTGCCAGCACCAACAGGGACGGCTACACCTTC

v_gene: TRBV9
j_gene: TRBJ2-5
abundance: few
d_gene: TRBD2
CDR3aa: CASSVGIAGLQETQYF
CDR3nt: TGTGCCAGCAGCGTAGGGATAGCGGGCCTACAAGAGACCCAGTACTTC